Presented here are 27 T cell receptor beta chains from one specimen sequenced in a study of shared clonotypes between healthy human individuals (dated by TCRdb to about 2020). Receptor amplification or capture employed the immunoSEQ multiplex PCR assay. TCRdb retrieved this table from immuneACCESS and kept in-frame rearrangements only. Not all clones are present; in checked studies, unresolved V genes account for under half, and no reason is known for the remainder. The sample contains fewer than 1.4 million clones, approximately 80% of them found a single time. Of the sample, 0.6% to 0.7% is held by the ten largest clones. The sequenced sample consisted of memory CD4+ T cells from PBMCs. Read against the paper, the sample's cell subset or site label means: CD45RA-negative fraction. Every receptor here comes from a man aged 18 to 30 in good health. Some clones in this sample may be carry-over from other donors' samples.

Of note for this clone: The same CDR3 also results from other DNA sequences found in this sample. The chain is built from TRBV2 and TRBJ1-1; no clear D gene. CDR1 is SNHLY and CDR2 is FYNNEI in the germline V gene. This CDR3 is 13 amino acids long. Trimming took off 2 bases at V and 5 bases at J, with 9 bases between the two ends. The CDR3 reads CASSEFGRTEAFF. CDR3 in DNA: TGTGCCAGCAGTGAATTCGGGAGGACTGAAGCTTTCTTT.

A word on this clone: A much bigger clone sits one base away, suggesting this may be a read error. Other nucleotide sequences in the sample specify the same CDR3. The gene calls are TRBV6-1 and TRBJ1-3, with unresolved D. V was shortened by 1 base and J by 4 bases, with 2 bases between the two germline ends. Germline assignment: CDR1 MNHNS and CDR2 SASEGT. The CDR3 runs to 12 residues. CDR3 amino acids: CASSEVGNTIYF. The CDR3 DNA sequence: TGTGCCAGCAGTGAAGTCGGAAACACCATATATTTT.

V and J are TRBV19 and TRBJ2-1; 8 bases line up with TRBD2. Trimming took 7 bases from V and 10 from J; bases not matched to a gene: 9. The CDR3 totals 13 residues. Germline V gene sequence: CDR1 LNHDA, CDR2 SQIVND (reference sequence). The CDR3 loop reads CASTPAGVWEQFF. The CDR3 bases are TGTGCCAGTACCCCAGCGGGAGTTTGGGAGCAGTTCTTC.

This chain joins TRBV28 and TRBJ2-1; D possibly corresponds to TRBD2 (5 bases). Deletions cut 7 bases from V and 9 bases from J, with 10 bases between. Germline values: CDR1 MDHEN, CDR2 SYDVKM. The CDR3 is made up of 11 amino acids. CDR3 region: CASNDAGEQFF. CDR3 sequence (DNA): TGTGCCAGCAATGACGCGGGTGAGCAGTTCTTC.

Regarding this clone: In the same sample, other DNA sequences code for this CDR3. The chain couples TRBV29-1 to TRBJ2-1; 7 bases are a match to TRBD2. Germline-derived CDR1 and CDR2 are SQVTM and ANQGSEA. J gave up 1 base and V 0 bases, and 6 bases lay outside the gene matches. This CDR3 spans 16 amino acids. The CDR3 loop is CSVEEGLAVSYNEQFF. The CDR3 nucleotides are TGCAGCGTTGAAGAAGGTCTAGCGGTTTCCTACAATGAGCAGTTCTTC.

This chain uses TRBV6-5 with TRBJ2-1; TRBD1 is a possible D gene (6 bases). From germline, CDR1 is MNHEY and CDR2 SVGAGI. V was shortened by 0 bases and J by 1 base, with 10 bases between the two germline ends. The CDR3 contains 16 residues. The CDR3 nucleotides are TGTGCCAGCAGTTACTCCCCACAGGGATCCTACAATGAGCAGTTCTTC. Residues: CASSYSPQGSYNEQFF.

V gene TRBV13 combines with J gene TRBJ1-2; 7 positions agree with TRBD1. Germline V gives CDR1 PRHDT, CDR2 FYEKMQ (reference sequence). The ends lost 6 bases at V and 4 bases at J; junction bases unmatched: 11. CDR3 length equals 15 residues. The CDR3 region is CASRKTTGPLYGYTF. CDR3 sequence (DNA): TGTGCCAGCAGGAAAACGACAGGGCCGCTCTATGGCTACACCTTC.

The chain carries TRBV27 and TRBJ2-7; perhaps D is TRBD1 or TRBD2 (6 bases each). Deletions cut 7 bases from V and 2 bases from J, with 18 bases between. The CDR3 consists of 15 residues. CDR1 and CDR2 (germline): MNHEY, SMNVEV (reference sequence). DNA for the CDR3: TGTGCCAGCATGTGGGGGGCGGGGTTCCCCTACGAGCAGTACTTC. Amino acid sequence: CASMWGAGFPYEQYF.

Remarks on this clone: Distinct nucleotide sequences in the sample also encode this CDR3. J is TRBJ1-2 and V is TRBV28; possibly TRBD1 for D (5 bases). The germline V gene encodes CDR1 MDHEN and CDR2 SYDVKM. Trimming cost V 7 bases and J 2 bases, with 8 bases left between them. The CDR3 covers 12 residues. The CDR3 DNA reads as TGTGCCAGCACACAGGCAAACTATGGCTACACCTTC. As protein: CASTQANYGYTF.

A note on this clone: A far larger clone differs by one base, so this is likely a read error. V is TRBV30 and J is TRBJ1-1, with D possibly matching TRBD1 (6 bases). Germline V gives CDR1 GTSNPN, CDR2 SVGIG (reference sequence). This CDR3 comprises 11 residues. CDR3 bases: TGTGTCTGGAGTGTACACAGGGCCGCCTTCTTT. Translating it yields CVWSVHRAAFF.

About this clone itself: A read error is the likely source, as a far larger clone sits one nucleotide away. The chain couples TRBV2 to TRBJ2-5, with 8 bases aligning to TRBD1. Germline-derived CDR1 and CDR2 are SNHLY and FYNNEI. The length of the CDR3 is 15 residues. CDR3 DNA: TGTGCCAGCACTGGAACAGGGGGACTCCAAGAGGCCCAGTACTTC. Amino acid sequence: CASTGTGGLQEAQYF.

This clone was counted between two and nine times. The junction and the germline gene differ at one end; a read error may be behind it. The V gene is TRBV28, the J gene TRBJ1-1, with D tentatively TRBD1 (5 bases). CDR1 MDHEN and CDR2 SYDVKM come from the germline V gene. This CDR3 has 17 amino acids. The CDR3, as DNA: TGTGCCAGCAGTCAGTTAGAGGGACCGCCGGGGTCCCGGACATCTACATTT. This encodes CASSQLEGPPGSRTSTF.

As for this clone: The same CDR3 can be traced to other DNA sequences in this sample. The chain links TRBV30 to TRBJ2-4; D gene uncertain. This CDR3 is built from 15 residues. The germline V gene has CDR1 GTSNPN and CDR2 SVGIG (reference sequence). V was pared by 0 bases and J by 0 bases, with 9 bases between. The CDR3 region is CAWSVGRLAKNIQYF. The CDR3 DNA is TGTGCCTGGAGTGTTGGGCGGTTAGCCAAAAACATTCAGTACTTC.

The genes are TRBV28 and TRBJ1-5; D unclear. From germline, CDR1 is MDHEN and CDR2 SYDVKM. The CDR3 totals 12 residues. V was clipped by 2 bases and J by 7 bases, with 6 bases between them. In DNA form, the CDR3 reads TGTGCCAGCAGTTTACAGGTCCAGCCCCAGCATTTT. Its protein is CASSLQVQPQHF.

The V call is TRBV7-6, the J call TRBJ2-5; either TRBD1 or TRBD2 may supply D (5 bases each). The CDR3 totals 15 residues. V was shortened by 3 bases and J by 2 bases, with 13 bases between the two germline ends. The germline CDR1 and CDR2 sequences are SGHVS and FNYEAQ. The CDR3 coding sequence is TGTGCCAGCAGCTTTACGAGGGGCTCACAAGAGACCCAGTACTTC. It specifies CASSFTRGSQETQYF.

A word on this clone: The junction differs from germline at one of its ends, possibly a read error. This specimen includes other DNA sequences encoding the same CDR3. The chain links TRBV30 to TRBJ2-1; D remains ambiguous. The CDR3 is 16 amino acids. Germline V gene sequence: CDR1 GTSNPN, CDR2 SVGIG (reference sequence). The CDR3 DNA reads TGTGCCTGGAGTGTCGGCGCCAGCTCCTCCTACAACGAGCAGTTCTTC. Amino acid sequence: CAWSVGASSSYNEQFF.

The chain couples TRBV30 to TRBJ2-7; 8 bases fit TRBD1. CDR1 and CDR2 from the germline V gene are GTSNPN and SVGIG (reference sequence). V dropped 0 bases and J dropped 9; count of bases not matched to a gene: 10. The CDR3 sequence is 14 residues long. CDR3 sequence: CAWSVNIGQGGQYF. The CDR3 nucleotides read TGTGCCTGGAGTGTCAACATTGGACAGGGTGGGCAGTACTTC.

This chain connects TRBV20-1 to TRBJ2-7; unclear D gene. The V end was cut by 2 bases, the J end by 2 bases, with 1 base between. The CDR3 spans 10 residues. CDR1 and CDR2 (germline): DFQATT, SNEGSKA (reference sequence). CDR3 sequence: CSARTYEQYF. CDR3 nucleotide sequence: TGCAGTGCTAGAACCTACGAGCAGTACTTC.

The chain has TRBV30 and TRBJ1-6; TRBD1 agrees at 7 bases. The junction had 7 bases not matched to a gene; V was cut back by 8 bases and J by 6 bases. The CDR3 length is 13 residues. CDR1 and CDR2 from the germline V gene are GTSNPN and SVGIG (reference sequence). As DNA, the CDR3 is TGTGCCGGCTCGGGACAGCTTAATTCACCCCTCCACTTT. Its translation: CAGSGQLNSPLHF.

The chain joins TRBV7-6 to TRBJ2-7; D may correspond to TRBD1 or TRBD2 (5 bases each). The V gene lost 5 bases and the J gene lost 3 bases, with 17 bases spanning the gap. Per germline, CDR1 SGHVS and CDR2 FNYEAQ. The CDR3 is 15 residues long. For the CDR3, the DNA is TGTGCCAGCAGCCCAGGGCCCGGGGCGATCTACGAGCAGTACTTC. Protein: CASSPGPGAIYEQYF.

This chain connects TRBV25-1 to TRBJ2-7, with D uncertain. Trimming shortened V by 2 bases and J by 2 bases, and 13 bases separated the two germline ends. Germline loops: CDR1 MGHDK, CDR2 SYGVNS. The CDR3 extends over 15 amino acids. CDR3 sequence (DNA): TGTGCCAGCAGTGAACCCGGTCGCTGGGCCTACGAGCAGTACTTC. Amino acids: CASSEPGRWAYEQYF.

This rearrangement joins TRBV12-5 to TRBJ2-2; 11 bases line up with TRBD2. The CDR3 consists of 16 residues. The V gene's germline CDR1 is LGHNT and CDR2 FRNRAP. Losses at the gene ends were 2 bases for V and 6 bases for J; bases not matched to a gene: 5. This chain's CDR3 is CASGLTTSGTPGELFF. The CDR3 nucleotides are TGTGCTAGTGGTTTGACGACTAGCGGGACGCCCGGGGAGCTGTTTTTT.

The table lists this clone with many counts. This CDR3 reads CASSWQPGDSPYEQYF. The DNA for the CDR3 is TGTGCCAGCAGCTGGCAACCAGGGGACAGCCCCTACGAGCAGTACTTC. This chain uses TRBV7-2 with TRBJ2-7, with 7 bases aligning to TRBD1. Trimming took 4 bases from V and 2 from J; bases not matched to a gene: 11. This CDR3 has 16 residues. Germline CDR1 reads SGHTA; CDR2 reads FQGNSA. Full variable domain (remainder filled in from reference TRBV7-2 and TRBJ2-7): GAGVSQSPSNKVTEKGKDVELRCDPISGHTALYWYRQSLGQGLEFLIYFQGNSAPDKSGLPSDRFSAERTGGSVSTLTIQRTQQEDSAVYLCASSWQPGDSPYEQYFGPGTRLTVT.

For the CDR3, the DNA is TGTGCCACCAGCAGAGAAGGGTCTAGCGCTTACAATGAGCAGTTCTTC. Amino acid sequence: CATSREGSSAYNEQFF. The V call is TRBV15, the J call TRBJ2-1, with a weak D call TRBD2 (6 bases). The CDR3 spans 16 residues. Trimming cost V 0 bases and J 4 bases, with 13 bases left between them. Looked up from germline, CDR1 is LNHNV and CDR2 is YYDKDF (reference sequence).

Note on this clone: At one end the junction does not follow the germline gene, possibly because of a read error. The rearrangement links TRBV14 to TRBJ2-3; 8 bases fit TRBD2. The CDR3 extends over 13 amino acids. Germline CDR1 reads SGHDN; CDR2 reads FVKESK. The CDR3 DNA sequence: TGTGCCAGCAGCCTTAATAGCGGGAATACGAAGTATTTT. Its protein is CASSLNSGNTKYF.

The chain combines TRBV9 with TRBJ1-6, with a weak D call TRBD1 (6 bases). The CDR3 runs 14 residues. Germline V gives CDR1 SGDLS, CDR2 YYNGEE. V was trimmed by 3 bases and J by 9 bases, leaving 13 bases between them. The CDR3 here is CASSETGGGSPLHF. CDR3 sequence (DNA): TGTGCCAGCAGCGAGACAGGTGGAGGTTCACCCCTCCACTTT.

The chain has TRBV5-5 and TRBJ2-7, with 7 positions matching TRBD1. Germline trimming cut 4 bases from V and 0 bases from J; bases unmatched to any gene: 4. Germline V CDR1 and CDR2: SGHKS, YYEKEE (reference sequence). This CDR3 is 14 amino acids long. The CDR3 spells CASSQRDSSYEQYF. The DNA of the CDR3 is TGTGCCAGCAGCCAAAGGGACAGCTCCTACGAGCAGTACTTC.